The clone carrying this T cell receptor (beta chain) was counted ten times or more. Its antigen is unknown. All unsorted peripheral T cells were captured because whole blood was used without fractionation. The data belong to a study of HIV-infected patients and healthy controls. Study results and limitations: Donor HLA types were not determined in the study. Significantly higher mean Gini indices appeared in HIV-infected repertoires, possibly reflecting oligoclonality. Healthy controls shared more CDR3 sequences between individuals than HIV-infected patients did.

Alpha and beta constant-region primers primed reverse transcription of about 0.5 ug RNA. Alpha and beta chain libraries were made separately by chain-specific third strand synthesis with multiplexing indices. Each molecule carried a 12-nucleotide identifier made of two joined random hexamers added before amplification. TCRdb fed the 5' RACE reads into MiXCR, producing one record per CDR3 protein. This sample carries about 7,400 distinct CDR3 sequences, roughly 9.9% of them seen once, and the ten largest clones take more than 15%. Germline loops: CDR1 MGHRA, CDR2 YSYEKL. V was cut by 1 base and J by 0 bases, with 6 bases left in between. This CDR3 spans 15 amino acids.

V usage is TRBV4-1 and J usage is TRBJ2-2, with D hard to call. The source was blood, collected before antiretroviral therapy. The clonotype was recovered from an adult with HIV infection. The CDR3 sequence: CASSQGGTNTGELFF. The CDR3 DNA follows: TGCGCCAGCAGCCAAGGCGGAACGAACACCGGGGAGCTGTTTTTT.